This T cell receptor beta chain was obtained from a study of CD8 T cells in ankylosing spondylitis. Concerning this clonotype: Its specificity is unknown.

Overall study results and limits: Within peripheral blood, clones linked to disease were CD8+ and relatively rare. Certain motif variants had earlier appeared in reactive arthritis synovial fluid and blood. Roughly 8 highly homologous variants made up a TCR beta motif that seemed to typify ankylosing spondylitis blood.

In germline, CDR1 is KGHDR, CDR2 SFDVKD. The V segment lost 5 bases and the J segment 4 bases; nucleotides outside the gene matches: 6. The CDR3 loop spans 15 amino acids. The authors made TCR beta libraries by quantitative 5'-RACE with molecular barcodes. TCRdb used MiXCR to reprocess the 5' RACE reads, holding one entry per CDR3 protein. The data hold around 90,000 distinct CDR3 sequences, with under 30% observed a single time. This chain links TRBV24-1 with TRBJ2-1; 8 bases align to TRBD1. Sequenced: blood, either unsorted or a sorted T cell fraction (not recorded which). The TCR was taken from a male donor with ankylosing spondylitis or in good health (not recorded which). The CDR3 DNA reads as TGTGCCACCAGTGTAAGACAGGGGCTTTACAATGAGCAGTTCTTC. This gives the protein CATSVRQGLYNEQFF.